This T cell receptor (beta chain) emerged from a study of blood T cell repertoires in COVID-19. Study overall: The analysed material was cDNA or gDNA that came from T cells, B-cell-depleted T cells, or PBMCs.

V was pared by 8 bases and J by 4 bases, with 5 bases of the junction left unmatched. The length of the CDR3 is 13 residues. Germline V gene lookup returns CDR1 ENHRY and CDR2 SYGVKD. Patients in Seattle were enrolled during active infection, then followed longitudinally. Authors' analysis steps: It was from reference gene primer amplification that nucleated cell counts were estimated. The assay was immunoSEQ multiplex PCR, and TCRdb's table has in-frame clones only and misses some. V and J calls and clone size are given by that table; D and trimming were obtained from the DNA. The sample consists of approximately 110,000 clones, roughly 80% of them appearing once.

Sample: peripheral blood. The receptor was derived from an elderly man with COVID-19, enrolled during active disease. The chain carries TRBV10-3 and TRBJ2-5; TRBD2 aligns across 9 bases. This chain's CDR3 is CAILAGRGETQYF. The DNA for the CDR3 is TGTGCCATCCTAGCGGGACGGGGAGAGACCCAGTACTTC.